Listed below are T cell receptor beta chains from one sample, sequenced in a study of early T cells in non-severe SARS-CoV-2 infection. TCRdb reanalysed the 5' RACE reads using MiXCR and keeps one entry per CDR3 protein. The sample yields 90,000 to 130,000 distinct CDR3 sequences, roughly 12% seen once. The specimen was whole blood, collected at baseline. The receptors were gathered from an adult who was a healthcare worker with PCR-confirmed SARS-CoV-2 infection or an uninfected control (not recorded which). The CDR3 runs from the conserved cysteine through the conserved F or W. Each record gives: CDR3 DNA, CDR3 protein, clone size, D gene, V gene, J gene. D genes are given only for firm matches. Clone size is stated in some rows and not others, as once, few, many or a class when expanded.

CDR3 DNA: TGTGCCAGCAGTTTAGCAGGGCTCGGCTACACCTTC
CDR3 protein: CASSLAGLGYTF
clone size: many
D gene: .
V gene: TRBV28
J gene: TRBJ1-2

CDR3 DNA: TGTGCCAGCAGTGTGAATGGCAGGGGCACCGGGGAGCTGTTTTTT
CDR3 protein: CASSVNGRGTGELFF
clone size: few
D gene: .
V gene: TRBV2
J gene: TRBJ2-2

CDR3 DNA: TGCAGCGTGGAAGGACTAGCAACAGATACGCAGTATTTT
CDR3 protein: CSVEGLATDTQYF
clone size: .
D gene: TRBD2
V gene: TRBV29-1
J gene: TRBJ2-3

CDR3 DNA: TGTGCCAGCAGTAGTCGGACAGGGTGGACTGAAGCTTTCTTT
CDR3 protein: CASSSRTGWTEAFF
clone size: .
D gene: TRBD1
V gene: TRBV28
J gene: TRBJ1-1

CDR3 DNA: TGCAGTGCTAGAGATCCGGGGACAGGCAAGAACACTGAAGCTTTCTTT
CDR3 protein: CSARDPGTGKNTEAFF
clone size: few
D gene: TRBD1
V gene: TRBV20-1
J gene: TRBJ1-1

CDR3 DNA: TGTGCCACCAGCAGGGTTCCAGGGGGAGAGACCCAGTACTTC
CDR3 protein: CATSRVPGGETQYF
clone size: .
D gene: TRBD1
V gene: TRBV15
J gene: TRBJ2-5

CDR3 DNA: TGTGCCAGCAGCTTAGCGGGGAACACTGAAGCTTTCTTT
CDR3 protein: CASSLAGNTEAFF
clone size: many
D gene: .
V gene: TRBV7-9
J gene: TRBJ1-1

CDR3 DNA: TGTGCCAGCAGTGTGAGACAAGAGACCCAGTACTTC
CDR3 protein: CASSVRQETQYF
clone size: .
D gene: .
V gene: TRBV28
J gene: TRBJ2-5

CDR3 DNA: TGTGCCAGCAGCTTGACAGGGGTTGAGCAGTTCTTC
CDR3 protein: CASSLTGVEQFF
clone size: few
D gene: TRBD1
V gene: TRBV7-6
J gene: TRBJ2-1

CDR3 DNA: TGTGCCAGCAGTGATTCCGAGACAACGGGAGATACGCAGTATTTT
CDR3 protein: CASSDSETTGDTQYF
clone size: many
D gene: .
V gene: TRBV2
J gene: TRBJ2-3

CDR3 DNA: TGTGCCAGCAGTTTGGGGGGATGGTTCCAAGAGACCCAGTACTTC
CDR3 protein: CASSLGGWFQETQYF
clone size: .
D gene: .
V gene: TRBV12-3/TRBV12-4
J gene: TRBJ2-5

CDR3 DNA: TGCGCCAGCAGCCAAGATGACAGGGGGCCATATGGCTACACCTTC
CDR3 protein: CASSQDDRGPYGYTF
clone size: few
D gene: TRBD1
V gene: TRBV4-1
J gene: TRBJ1-2

CDR3 DNA: TGTGCCAGCAGTTACTCTACCCGGCCTAGTGAAGCTTTCTTT
CDR3 protein: CASSYSTRPSEAFF
clone size: few
D gene: .
V gene: TRBV6-2/TRBV6-3
J gene: TRBJ1-1

CDR3 DNA: TGCAGCGTGGAGGGACAGGGGCGAGAAAAACTGTTTTTT
CDR3 protein: CSVEGQGREKLFF
clone size: few
D gene: TRBD1
V gene: TRBV29-1
J gene: TRBJ1-4

CDR3 DNA: TGTGCCAGCAGTCTGGGACAGGGGGCGCCGGGCGAGCAGTACTTC
CDR3 protein: CASSLGQGAPGEQYF
clone size: few
D gene: TRBD1
V gene: TRBV12-3/TRBV12-4
J gene: TRBJ2-7

CDR3 DNA: TGTGCCAGCAGGGCGAGGACAGGGAATAATTCACCCCTCCACTTT
CDR3 protein: CASRARTGNNSPLHF
clone size: few
D gene: TRBD1
V gene: TRBV7-8
J gene: TRBJ1-6

CDR3 DNA: TGTGCCAGCAGCTTCCAGACGGTAATCTACACTGAAGCTTTCTTT
CDR3 protein: CASSFQTVIYTEAFF
clone size: few
D gene: .
V gene: TRBV7-8
J gene: TRBJ1-1

CDR3 DNA: TGTGCCAGATCTGACGAGCAGTACTTC
CDR3 protein: CARSDEQYF
clone size: few
D gene: .
V gene: TRBV21-1
J gene: TRBJ2-7

CDR3 DNA: TGTGCCAGCAGCCCCGGCTCCGGGGAGCTGTTTTTT
CDR3 protein: CASSPGSGELFF
clone size: many
D gene: .
V gene: TRBV27
J gene: TRBJ2-2

CDR3 DNA: TGTGCCAGCAGCCCGGGACAGGGAATCTACGAGCAGTACTTC
CDR3 protein: CASSPGQGIYEQYF
clone size: .
D gene: TRBD1
V gene: TRBV3-1
J gene: TRBJ2-7

CDR3 DNA: TGCAGTGCTAGAGATGTGCGGGGGCAGGATCAGCCCCAGCATTTT
CDR3 protein: CSARDVRGQDQPQHF
clone size: .
D gene: .
V gene: TRBV20-1
J gene: TRBJ1-5

CDR3 DNA: TGTGCCAGCACCTTATTAGGGGATCTGAGCTCCTACAATGAGCAGTTCTTC
CDR3 protein: CASTLLGDLSSYNEQFF
clone size: once
D gene: .
V gene: TRBV28
J gene: TRBJ2-1

CDR3 DNA: TGTGCCAGCAGCAAACAGGGCCTGGACAGGGGGCATGCAACTAATGAAAAACTGTTTTTT
CDR3 protein: CASSKQGLDRGHATNEKLFF
clone size: .
D gene: .
V gene: TRBV21-1
J gene: TRBJ1-4

CDR3 DNA: TGTGCCAGCAGCTTGACTAGCGGGGCTTCCTACAATGAGCAGTTCTTC
CDR3 protein: CASSLTSGASYNEQFF
clone size: .
D gene: TRBD2
V gene: TRBV11-2
J gene: TRBJ2-1

CDR3 DNA: TGTGCCAGCACCCCCGGCAGTGGCTTCTATGGCTACACCTTC
CDR3 protein: CASTPGSGFYGYTF
clone size: few
D gene: .
V gene: TRBV27
J gene: TRBJ1-2

CDR3 DNA: TGTGCCAGCAGCTTAGTGGGACAGGGATTCACTGAAGCTTTCTTT
CDR3 protein: CASSLVGQGFTEAFF
clone size: .
D gene: TRBD1
V gene: TRBV11-2
J gene: TRBJ1-1

CDR3 DNA: TGTGCCAGCAGTTACATTTCTGGGACAGGGAGCTACGAGCAGTACTTC
CDR3 protein: CASSYISGTGSYEQYF
clone size: many
D gene: TRBD1
V gene: TRBV6-6
J gene: TRBJ2-7

CDR3 DNA: TGTGCCAGCAGTTCTTGGAGGGACACAGATACGCAGTATTTT
CDR3 protein: CASSSWRDTDTQYF
clone size: .
D gene: .
V gene: TRBV28
J gene: TRBJ2-3

CDR3 DNA: TGTGCCAGCAGTTACTCCCCCACGGCAGGGGGCCCCTATGGCTACACCTTC
CDR3 protein: CASSYSPTAGGPYGYTF
clone size: once
D gene: TRBD1
V gene: TRBV6-5
J gene: TRBJ1-2